Presented here are 19 T cell receptor beta chains from one specimen sequenced in a study of blood T cell repertoires in COVID-19. Clones were read by immunoSEQ multiplex PCR, and TCRdb kept only the in-frame ones, dropping some. The data hold 150,000 or so clones, with approximately 86% observed a single time. What was sequenced was peripheral blood. These receptors came from a woman aged 70-85 years with COVID-19, enrolled during active disease.

The chain combines TRBV28 with TRBJ1-3; D might be TRBD1 (5 bases). With 2 bases removed from V and 0 bases from J, the gap between germline ends came to 14 bases. CDR1 MDHEN and CDR2 SYDVKM come from the germline V gene. This CDR3 spans 17 amino acids. DNA for the CDR3: TGTGCCAGCAGTTTAACCCTCGACAGCCACTCTGGAAACACCATATATTTT. It codes for CASSLTLDSHSGNTIYF.

The CDR3 coding sequence is TGTGCCAGCAGTGAGATCAACTATGGCTACACCTTC. Protein: CASSEINYGYTF. The chain couples TRBV28 to TRBJ1-2; D call uncertain. Deletions cut 5 bases from V and 2 bases from J, with 6 bases between. The CDR3 loop spans 12 amino acids. Germline CDR1 MDHEN, CDR2 SYDVKM.

The rearrangement joins TRBV5-6 to TRBJ1-3; D perhaps matches TRBD1 (5 bases). CDR1 and CDR2 from the germline V gene are SGHDT and YYEEEE. Deletions cut 1 base from V and 4 bases from J, with 9 bases between. The CDR3 totals 14 residues. The CDR3 spells CASSLRGLGNTIYF. In DNA, the CDR3 is TGTGCCAGCAGCTTGAGGGGATTAGGAAACACCATATATTTT.

V usage is TRBV7-3 and J usage is TRBJ2-7, with TRBD2 matching 8 bases. The CDR3 has 15 amino acids. Germline V gene data show CDR1 as SGHTA and CDR2 as FQGTGA. After removal of 4 bases from V and 2 bases from J, the junction contained 7 bases not matched to a gene. CDR3 sequence (DNA): TGTGCCAGCAGCTACCGGGGGGGCAGCCCCTACGAGCAGTACTTC. This codes for CASSYRGGSPYEQYF.

The chain carries TRBV13 and TRBJ1-4; no clear D. Trimming cost V 5 bases and J 7 bases, with 17 bases left between them. Germline CDR1 PRHDT, CDR2 FYEKMQ (reference sequence). The CDR3 runs to 15 residues. In DNA, the CDR3 is TGTGCCAGCAGCCCTGTAGGCCCGGGGAGTGAAAAACTGTTTTTT. This gives the protein CASSPVGPGSEKLFF.

J is TRBJ1-6 and V is TRBV6-4; D uncertain. Germline CDR1 MRHNA, CDR2 SNTAGT. This CDR3 comprises 15 residues. With 4 bases removed from V and 8 bases from J, the gap between germline ends came to 15 bases. The CDR3 sequence: CASSVSGESYSPLHF. The DNA for the CDR3 is TGTGCCAGCAGTGTCTCCGGGGAGAGCTATTCACCCCTCCACTTT.

The CDR3 reads CASSVDRSFYNSPLHF. In DNA form, the CDR3 reads TGTGCCAGCAGTGTCGACAGGTCCTTCTATAATTCACCCCTCCACTTT. This chain joins TRBV28 and TRBJ1-6, with TRBD1 as a possible D gene (6 bases). V was pared by 5 bases and J by 3 bases, with 14 bases between. The CDR3 consists of 16 residues. CDR1 is MDHEN, CDR2 SYDVKM, per germline.

The chain employs TRBV6-5 and TRBJ2-3; no clear D gene. CDR3 length equals 14 residues. CDR1 MNHEY and CDR2 SVGAGI come from the germline V gene. V lost 6 bases and J lost 2, with 12 bases in between. The CDR3 DNA follows: TGTGCCAGCAGCCCGACACCACACACAGATACGCAGTATTTT. It yields the protein CASSPTPHTDTQYF.

V and J are TRBV5-6 and TRBJ1-4; D might be TRBD1 (5 bases). V was cut by 4 bases and J by 5 bases, with 12 bases left in between. This CDR3 spans 14 amino acids. CDR1 SGHDT and CDR2 YYEEEE come from the germline V gene. The CDR3 DNA sequence: TGTGCCAGCAGCCTCGGGAGGGGAAATGAAAAACTGTTTTTT. Translating gives CASSLGRGNEKLFF.

The chain combines TRBV7-2 with TRBJ2-3; 8 bases fit TRBD2. The CDR3 extends over 15 amino acids. V lost 5 bases and J lost 5; bases outside the gene matches: 9. The V gene's germline CDR1 is SGHTA and CDR2 FQGNSA. This CDR3 is CASSPGGAGGDTQYF. The CDR3 DNA reads TGTGCCAGCAGCCCCGGGGGGGCCGGTGGAGATACGCAGTATTTT.

This sequence joins TRBV9 and TRBJ1-6, with D possibly matching TRBD1 (5 bases). The CDR3 length is 17 residues. Trimming shortened V by 4 bases and J by 9 bases, and 23 bases separated the two germline ends. From germline, CDR1 is SGDLS and CDR2 YYNGEE. The CDR3 DNA is TGTGCCAGCAGCCCCCGGAGGGAGCCCGGGGGGAGTTCACCCCTCCACTTT. This gives the protein CASSPRREPGGSSPLHF.

The chain recombines TRBV5-1 with TRBJ2-3; 8 positions match TRBD2. CDR3 length: 14 amino acids. Germline-derived CDR1 and CDR2 are SGHRS and YFSETQ. Losses at the gene ends were 6 bases for V and 4 bases for J; bases not matched to a gene: 7. The CDR3 DNA follows: TGCGCCAGCACCCCCCGGGGGGGGGCAGATACGCAGTATTTT. Encoded protein: CASTPRGGADTQYF.

The chain recombines TRBV5-1 with TRBJ1-6, with a possible D match to TRBD1 (6 bases). Trimming removed 1 base at V and 5 bases at J, with 13 bases between. The CDR3 consists of 16 residues. Germline V gives CDR1 SGHRS, CDR2 YFSETQ. The CDR3 nucleotides read TGCGCCAGCAGCTTGTCTCGTAGGGGGAATAATTCACCCCTCCACTTT. Translating it yields CASSLSRRGNNSPLHF.

This rearrangement joins TRBV28 to TRBJ1-6, with TRBD1 as a possible D gene (6 bases). The CDR3 extends over 14 amino acids. Germline V gene lookup returns CDR1 MDHEN and CDR2 SYDVKM. Trimming cost V 4 bases and J 9 bases, with 13 bases left between them. The CDR3 DNA follows: TGTGCCAGCAGTTGGGGGGGGCAGGGTTCACCCCTCCACTTT. This encodes CASSWGGQGSPLHF.

The chain uses TRBV3-1 (or the pseudogene TRBV3-2) and TRBJ2-2; TRBD2 matches at 10 bases. The trim removed 5 bases at V and 6 bases at J, leaving 6 bases unmatched. The CDR3 is 15 residues long. Germline loops: CDR1 LGHDT, CDR2 YNNKEL (reference sequence). The CDR3 here is CASSYSGGYAGELFF. The CDR3 nucleotides are TGTGCCAGCAGCTATAGCGGGGGGTACGCCGGGGAGCTGTTTTTT.

This rearrangement joins TRBV1 to TRBJ2-5; TRBD1 is the table's D call, not checked against the DNA. TRBV1 is shown as a pseudogene. The CDR3 is 17 residues long. CDR3 sequence: CTSRTIPPGQFFVAQYF. Here the CDR3 DNA reads TGCACCAGCAGAACCATCCCCCCGGGACAGTTTTTCGTAGCCCAGTACTTC.

Details on this clone: Likely a read error: the CDR3 ends without its conserved phenylalanine or tryptophan. The limits of the CDR3 on the DNA are not certain, so only TCRdb's listed CDR3 is given. V and J are TRBV2 and TRBJ1-2; TRBD1 was called by the table and not checked on the DNA. The CDR3 is 12 amino acids long, termini counted. Germline CDR1 and CDR2: SNHLY and FYNNEI. The CDR3 protein is CASRAGTTMIRS.

V and J are TRBV9 and TRBJ2-1, with D perhaps TRBD2 (5 bases). Germline CDR1 reads SGDLS; CDR2 reads YYNGEE. V lost 4 bases and J 3 bases, leaving 8 bases between the germline ends. This CDR3 is built from 13 residues. CDR3 sequence reads: CASSQRVYNEQFF. The CDR3 coding sequence is TGTGCCAGCAGCCAGAGGGTCTACAATGAGCAGTTCTTC.

V usage is TRBV20-1 and J usage is TRBJ2-1; D unresolved. CDR1 is DFQATT, CDR2 SNEGSKA, per germline (reference sequence). V dropped 0 bases and J dropped 7 bases, with 4 bases sitting between them. The CDR3 sequence is 11 residues long. CDR3 nucleotide sequence: TGCAGTGCTAGAGATTATAATGAGCAGTTCTTC. Its protein product is CSARDYNEQFF.